The 20 T cell receptor beta chains reported below all come from one sample, sequenced in a study of T cells in Graves' hyperthyroidism and ophthalmopathy. Template material for amplifying TCR beta CDR3 regions consisted of RNA transcripts. TCR CDR3 underwent first-round RT-PCR with the HTBI primer set. TCRdb re-analysed the multiplex PCR reads in MiXCR, keeping a single row per CDR3 protein. The sample holds roughly 570,000 distinct CDR3 sequences; 15% to 17% are singletons and the top ten take around 7.5%. What was sequenced was blood. These receptors originate from a woman aged 30 to 39 with Graves' hyperthyroidism.

The chain links TRBV28 to TRBJ2-5, with a weak D call TRBD1 (6 bases). The CDR3 is made up of 14 amino acids. The V end lost 3 bases, the J end lost 5 bases, and 13 bases lay between the germline ends. Per germline, CDR1 MDHEN and CDR2 SYDVKM. Here the CDR3 DNA reads TGTGCCAGCAGTTTTTTAGGGGGAAGGGAGACCCAGTACTTC. Translated, it gives CASSFLGGRETQYF.

In its sample, this clonotype was seen a few times. The chain links TRBV7-6 to TRBJ1-2; D unclear. Trimming took 1 base from V and 0 from J, leaving 18 bases between them. The CDR3 length is 18 residues. Germline values: CDR1 SGHVS, CDR2 FNYEAQ. The CDR3 loop reads CASSLDHSRAEANYGYTF. The CDR3 nucleotides read TGTGCCAGCAGCTTAGATCATAGTCGGGCGGAAGCTAACTATGGCTACACCTTC. The full variable domain, in which reference TRBV7-6 and TRBJ1-2 provide the parts outside the CDR3, is GAGVSQSPRYKVTKRGQDVALRCDPISGHVSLYWYRQALGQGPEFLTYFNYEAQQDKSGLPNDRFSAERPEGSISTLTIQRTEQRDSAMYRCASSLDHSRAEANYGYTFGSGTRLTVV.

This clonotype occurred many times. The chain's CDR3 is CASSPGLAGRETQYF. The CDR3 bases are TGTGCCAGCAGCCCCGGACTAGCGGGAAGGGAGACCCAGTACTTC. The chain is built from TRBV11-2 and TRBJ2-5, with 12 bases fitting TRBD2. CDR1 and CDR2 (germline): SGHAT, FQNNGV. V was clipped by 5 bases and J by 5 bases; unmatched bases: 6. This CDR3 is built from 15 residues.

This clonotype was seen more than once but under ten times. The chain carries TRBV5-5 and TRBJ2-5; possibly TRBD1 for D (6 bases). In germline, CDR1 is SGHKS, CDR2 YYEKEE (reference sequence). The CDR3 runs to 13 residues. Trimming removed 0 bases from V and 11 bases from J, with 14 bases in between. The CDR3 nucleotides read TGTGCCAGCAGCTTGGTCCCCGACAGGAATCAGTACTTC. It yields the protein CASSLVPDRNQYF.

V usage is TRBV18 and J usage is TRBJ2-7, with TRBD2 matching over 8 bases. V lost 2 bases, J lost 2 bases, and 8 bases stayed unmatched. The CDR3 consists of 16 residues. The germline gives CDR1 KGHSH, CDR2 LQKENI. The DNA for the CDR3 is TGTGCCAGCTCACCAACGGGGGGGGGCCTTACCTACGAGCAGTACTTC. The encoded protein is CASSPTGGGLTYEQYF.

V and J are TRBV6-1 and TRBJ1-2; D is perhaps TRBD1 (6 bases). V was shortened by 5 bases and J by 7 bases, with 14 bases between the two germline ends. Per the germline V gene, CDR1 is MNHNS and CDR2 is SASEGT. CDR3 size: 13 residues. The CDR3 loop is CASSKPGQRGYTF. In DNA, the CDR3 is TGTGCCAGCAGTAAACCGGGACAACGTGGCTACACCTTC.

DNA for the CDR3: TGTGCCAGCAGCTTAGCCCCTGAGCAGTTCTTC. This sequence encodes CASSLAPEQFF. This chain joins TRBV7-2 and TRBJ2-1; D is unresolved. CDR1 and CDR2 (germline): SGHTA, FQGNSA. The V end lost 0 bases, the J end lost 9 bases, and 3 bases lay between the germline ends. The CDR3 extends over 11 amino acids.

This clonotype appeared many times. The chain carries TRBV18 and TRBJ2-3; 8 bases are a match to TRBD1. The germline V gene encodes CDR1 KGHSH and CDR2 LQKENI. The CDR3 is made up of 17 amino acids. Losses at the gene ends were 2 bases for V and 4 bases for J; bases not matched to a gene: 11. DNA for the CDR3: TGTGCCAGCTCACCAACTCTTCGGACAGGGAGGCCAGATACGCAGTATTTT. It yields the protein CASSPTLRTGRPDTQYF.

This clonotype was detected only a few times. This chain links TRBV4-1 with TRBJ1-1; D is perhaps TRBD1 (6 bases). The CDR3 runs 14 residues. CDR1 is MGHRA and CDR2 is YSYEKL in the germline V gene. V shed 5 bases and J shed 2 bases, with 12 bases lying between them. CDR3 nucleotides: TGCGCCAGCAGCTGGCAGGGGATCAACACTGAAGCTTTCTTT. Its translation is CASSWQGINTEAFF.

Ten or more counts support this clonotype. The rearrangement joins TRBV7-7 to TRBJ2-3, with 11 positions matching TRBD2. With V trimmed by 5 bases and J by 6 bases, 7 bases remained unmatched. This CDR3 region has 15 residues. Germline V gene lookup returns CDR1 SSHAT and CDR2 FNYEAQ (reference sequence). The CDR3 is CASSAQLAGEDTQYF. CDR3 bases: TGTGCCAGCAGCGCACAACTAGCGGGGGAGGATACGCAGTATTTT.

J is TRBJ2-1 and V is TRBV14, with D unclear. The germline gives CDR1 SGHDN, CDR2 FVKESK. The CDR3 runs to 15 residues. V lost 1 base to trimming and J lost 4 bases, with 11 bases between them. The CDR3 loop reads CASSQVSGSYNEQFF. The CDR3 region has the DNA TGTGCCAGCAGCCAAGTTTCCGGGTCTTACAATGAGCAGTTCTTC.

This clonotype was seen a few times. Since a much larger clone is just one base distant, this may be a read error. J is TRBJ2-7 and V is TRBV20-1, with D perhaps matching TRBD1 (5 bases). V dropped 2 bases and J dropped 1 base, with 12 bases sitting between them. Germline lookup yields CDR1 DFQATT and CDR2 SNEGSKA (reference sequence). CDR3 length: 14 amino acids. CDR3 bases: TGCAGTGCTAGAAGGGGCAGGGATTCCTACGAGCAGTACTTC. Translation gives CSARRGRDSYEQYF.

The CDR3 here is CSARDRDSSLYLVKNIQYF. The CDR3 DNA reads as TGCAGTGCTAGAGATCGGGATAGCAGTCTCTATCTAGTCAAAAACATTCAGTACTTC. The chain has TRBV20-1 and TRBJ2-4, with a weak D call TRBD2 (5 bases). Trimming pared 0 bases from V and 3 bases from J, leaving 24 bases between. Germline CDR1 and CDR2: DFQATT and SNEGSKA (reference sequence). The CDR3 runs 19 residues.

There are many counts of this clonotype. One end of the junction does not line up with germline, which may come from a read error. The genes are TRBV7-9 and TRBJ1-1, with D tentatively TRBD1 (6 bases). The CDR3 spans 13 residues. The germline V gene has CDR1 SEHNR and CDR2 FQNEAQ (reference sequence). CDR3 residues: CASSLGANTEAFF. DNA of the CDR3: TGCGCCAGCAGCTTGGGGGCGAACACTGAAGCTTTCTTT.

About this clonotype: A much more abundant neighbour one base away suggests this may be a read error. The chain uses TRBV7-9 and TRBJ2-1; no firm D call. This CDR3 is built from 11 residues. The germline gives CDR1 SEHNR, CDR2 FQNEAQ (reference sequence). This CDR3 reads CASSSLGEQSF. The CDR3 nucleotides are TGTGCCAGCAGCTCACTGGGTGAGCAGTCCTTC. Full variable domain (rest looked up from reference TRBV7-9 and TRBJ2-1): DTGVSQNPRHKITKRGQNVTFRCDPISEHNRLYWYRQTLGQGPEFLTYFQNEAQLEKSRLLSDRFSAERPKGSFSTLEIQRTEQGDSAMYLCASSSLGEQSFGPGTRLTVL.

The chain joins TRBV19 to TRBJ1-1, with D tentatively TRBD1 (5 bases). CDR3 length: 14 amino acids. Trimming took off 3 bases at V and 1 base at J, with 9 bases between the two ends. CDR1 and CDR2 from the germline V gene are LNHDA and SQIVND (reference sequence). As DNA, the CDR3 is TGTGCCAGTAGTATCGTGGGGCGGAACACTGAAGCTTTCTTT. Protein sequence: CASSIVGRNTEAFF.

This rearrangement joins TRBV7-3 to TRBJ2-5, with D unresolved. V gave up 7 bases and J gave up 5 bases, with 23 bases separating them. Germline values: CDR1 SGHTA, CDR2 FQGTGA. This CDR3 has 16 amino acids. CDR3 in DNA: TGTGCCAGCACCCTCCTGACCTGGGCTACTTGGGAGACCCAGTACTTC. Translated: CASTLLTWATWETQYF.

This clonotype has a count of ten or more. This chain uses TRBV5-1 with TRBJ2-1; D not resolved. CDR1 and CDR2 from the germline V gene are SGHRS and YFSETQ. The CDR3 sequence is 15 residues long. The germline V and J ends were trimmed by 5 bases and 5 bases, with 17 bases remaining between them. The CDR3 reads CASRDIPSPNNEQFF. The DNA for the CDR3 is TGCGCCAGCAGAGATATACCCAGCCCCAACAATGAGCAGTTCTTC.

The V and J genes are TRBV6-2 or TRBV6-3 and TRBJ1-1; a weak D match, TRBD1 (6 bases). Trimming cost V 0 bases and J 4 bases, with 18 bases left between them. This CDR3 has 17 residues. Germline loops: CDR1 MNHEY, CDR2 SVGEGT. The CDR3 nucleotides read TGTGCCAGCAGTTACTCGAATCGGGGGCTGAGATCCACTGAAGCTTTCTTT. Protein product: CASSYSNRGLRSTEAFF.

There are many counts of this clonotype. The chain has TRBV2 and TRBJ2-7; tentative D call: TRBD2 (6 bases). The ends were cut back, 8 bases at V and 3 bases at J, with 8 bases in the middle. Germline V gene sequence: CDR1 SNHLY, CDR2 FYNNEI. The CDR3 is 11 amino acids. The CDR3 DNA reads as TGTGCCAGCCGGGGGAACTACGAGCAGTACTTC. Its protein is CASRGNYEQYF.